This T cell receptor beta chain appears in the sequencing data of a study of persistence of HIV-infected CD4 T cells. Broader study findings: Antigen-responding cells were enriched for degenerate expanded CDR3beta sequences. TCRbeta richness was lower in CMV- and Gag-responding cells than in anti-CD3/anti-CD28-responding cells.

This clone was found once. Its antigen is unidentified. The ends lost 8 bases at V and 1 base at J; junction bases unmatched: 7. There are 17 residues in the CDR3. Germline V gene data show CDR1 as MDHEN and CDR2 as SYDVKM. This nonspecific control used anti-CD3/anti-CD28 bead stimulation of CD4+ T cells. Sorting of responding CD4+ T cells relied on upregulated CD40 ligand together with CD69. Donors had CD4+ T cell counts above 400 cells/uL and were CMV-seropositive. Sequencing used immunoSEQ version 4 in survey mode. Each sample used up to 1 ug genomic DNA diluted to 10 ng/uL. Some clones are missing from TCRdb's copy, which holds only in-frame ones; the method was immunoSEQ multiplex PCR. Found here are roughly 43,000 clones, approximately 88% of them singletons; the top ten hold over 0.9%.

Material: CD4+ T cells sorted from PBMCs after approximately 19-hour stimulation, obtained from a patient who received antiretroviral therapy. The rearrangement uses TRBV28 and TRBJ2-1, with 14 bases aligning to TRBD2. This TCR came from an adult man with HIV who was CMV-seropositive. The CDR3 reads CASLGLAGALSYNEQFF. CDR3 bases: TGTGCCAGCCTGGGACTAGCGGGGGCCCTGTCCTACAATGAGCAGTTCTTC.